The 4 T cell receptor beta chains below all came from one sample that was sequenced in a study of Ad26.COV2.S vaccination and SARS-CoV-2 variants. The data were produced by immunoSEQ multiplex PCR, yet TCRdb's version contains in-frame clones alone and is incomplete. The sample carries 350,000 to 500,000 clones, approximately 87% recorded once. Documented treatment: over 15 received Ad26.COV2.S at low or high dose, single or two shots; about 5 received placebo; per-sample allocation not given. Material that was analyzed had been drawn on day 63 after the first vaccine or placebo injection. This specimen was peripheral blood, taken in a trial of Ad26.COV2.S vaccine versus placebo. These receptors all come from a person aged 18 to 65 who received the Ad26.COV2.S COVID-19 vaccine or a placebo.

The CDR3 nucleotides read TGTGCCAGCAGTAGATCCGGGACAACGTTCTATGGCTACACCTTC. Its translation is CASSRSGTTFYGYTF. The V gene is TRBV7-8, the J gene TRBJ1-2; D might be TRBD1 (6 bases). Looked up from germline, CDR1 is SGHVS and CDR2 is FQNEAQ. Trimming took 6 bases from V and 4 from J, leaving 18 bases between them. This CDR3 region has 15 residues.

The rearrangement links TRBV5-5 to TRBJ1-2; 8 nucleotides match TRBD1. V gave up 0 bases and J gave up 8 bases; unmatched junction bases: 6. This CDR3 spans 14 amino acids. Germline loops: CDR1 SGHKS, CDR2 YYEKEE (reference sequence). CDR3 in DNA: TGTGCCAGCAGCTTGGGGCAGGGGGACAGGGGCTACACCTTC. It encodes CASSLGQGDRGYTF.

This clone was seen just once. This chain uses TRBV12-3 or TRBV12-4 with TRBJ2-1, with D uncertain. V lost 4 bases and J 9 bases, leaving 7 bases between the germline ends. This CDR3 has 11 amino acids. The DNA for the CDR3 is TGTGCCAGCAGTTCTCACGGTGAGCAGTTCTTC. It yields the protein CASSSHGEQFF.

The chain couples TRBV24-1 to TRBJ2-5; the D gene could be TRBD1 or TRBD2 (6 bases each). The V gene lost 5 bases and the J gene lost 5 bases, with 11 bases spanning the gap. In germline, CDR1 is KGHDR, CDR2 SFDVKD. The CDR3 totals 13 residues. CDR3 nucleotides: TGTGCCACCAGTGTGGGGGGCAAGGAGACCCAGTACTTC. Translation: CATSVGGKETQYF.